This TCR beta chain was sequenced during a study of blood T cell repertoires in COVID-19. Whole-study context: The United States, Italy and Spain supplied acute and convalescent COVID-19 samples.

This CDR3 is built from 15 residues. Trimming cost V 3 bases and J 7 bases, with 17 bases left between them. CDR1 is SGHRS and CDR2 is YFSETQ in the germline V gene. Profiling relied on immunoSEQ multiplex PCR, and the TCRdb table lists in-frame clones only, not all of them. The table includes 55,000 to 80,000 clones, around 90% detected once. The sample was peripheral blood. The chain links TRBV5-1 to TRBJ2-1, with a weak D call TRBD1 (6 bases). This receptor was obtained from a human donor in a cohort sampled during active COVID-19. CDR3 nucleotide sequence: TGCGCCAGCAGCTGGACCCCTGACAGGATGAATGAGCAGTTCTTC. It codes for CASSWTPDRMNEQFF. The full variable domain, its missing parts supplied by reference TRBV5-1 and TRBJ2-1, is KAGVTQTPRYLIKTRGQQVTLSCSPISGHRSVSWYQQTPGQGLQFLFEYFSETQRNKGNFPGRFSGRQFSNSRSEMNVSTLELGDSALYLCASSWTPDRMNEQFFGPGTRLTVL.